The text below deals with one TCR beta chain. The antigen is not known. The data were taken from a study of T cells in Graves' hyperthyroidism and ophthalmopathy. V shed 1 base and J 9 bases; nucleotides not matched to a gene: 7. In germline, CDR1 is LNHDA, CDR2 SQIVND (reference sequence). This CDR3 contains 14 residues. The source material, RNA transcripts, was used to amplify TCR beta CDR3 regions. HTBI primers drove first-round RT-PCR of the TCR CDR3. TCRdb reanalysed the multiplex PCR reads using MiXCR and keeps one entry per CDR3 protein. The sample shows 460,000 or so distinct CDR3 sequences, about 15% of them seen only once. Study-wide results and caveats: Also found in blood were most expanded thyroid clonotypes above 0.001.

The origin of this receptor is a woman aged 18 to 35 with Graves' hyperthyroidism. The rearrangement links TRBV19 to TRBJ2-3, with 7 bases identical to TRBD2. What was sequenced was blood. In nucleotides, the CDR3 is TGTGCCAGTAGTATAGTTAGCGGGCCAGGGACGCAGTATTTT. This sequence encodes CASSIVSGPGTQYF.